The 26 T cell receptor beta chains presented below share a single source sample, sequenced in a study of cytomegalovirus exposure and HLA in healthy donors (dated by TCRdb to between 2016 and 2019). The library came from the immunoSEQ multiplex PCR assay. The multiplex PCR relied on a mix of 60 forward primers for TCR Vbeta segments and 13 reverse primers for TCR Jbeta segments. TCRdb carries this immuneACCESS record with in-frame sequences only. Its versions omit some clonotypes, under half of them owing to an unresolved V gene in the studies checked, with the rest unexplained. The sample records more than 100,000 clones, more than 70% of which are singletons. Of the sample, roughly 0.9% is held by the ten largest clones. The sample was PBMCs. The receptor source for this set is an older woman in good health and CMV-seronegative.

This clone occurred a few times. This chain links TRBV5-1 with TRBJ2-1; TRBD2 aligns across 9 bases. The CDR3 runs 14 residues. The V gene's germline CDR1 is SGHRS and CDR2 YFSETQ. J gave up 15 bases and V 1 base, and 11 bases lay outside the gene matches. CDR3: CASSLLGSGRGWFF. The CDR3, as DNA: TGCGCCAGCAGCTTGTTAGGTAGCGGGAGAGGTTGGTTCTTC. Drawing the rest from reference TRBV5-1 and TRBJ2-1, the complete variable domain is KAGVTQTPRYLIKTRGQQVTLSCSPISGHRSVSWYQQTPGQGLQFLFEYFSETQRNKGNFPGRFSGRQFSNSRSEMNVSTLELGDSALYLCASSLLGSGRGWFFGPGTRLTVL.

This clone was seen a few times. The rearrangement joins TRBV7-3 to TRBJ2-2; 10 nucleotides line up with TRBD2. The CDR3 is 17 amino acids. The germline CDR1 and CDR2 sequences are SGHTA and FQGTGA. V dropped 1 base and J dropped 0; count of bases not matched to a gene: 2. CDR3 nucleotides: TGTGCCAGCAGCTTAAGTGGACTAGCGGCGAACACCGGGGAGCTGTTTTTT. Amino acids: CASSLSGLAANTGELFF.

The chain is built from TRBV5-1 and TRBJ2-7, with D hard to call. V lost 3 bases and J 3 bases, leaving 7 bases between the germline ends. The CDR3 has 12 amino acids. Germline CDR1 SGHRS, CDR2 YFSETQ. CDR3 protein: CASSYYGYEQYF. Written as DNA, the CDR3 is TGCGCCAGCAGCTACTACGGCTACGAGCAGTACTTC.

The chain employs TRBV19 and TRBJ1-1, with 8 bases matching TRBD1. This CDR3 contains 15 residues. Trimming at V came to 2 bases and at J to 4 bases, leaving 6 bases not matched to a gene. Germline CDR1 is LNHDA and CDR2 is SQIVND (reference sequence). This CDR3 reads CASSIYRGVSTEAFF. CDR3 in DNA: TGTGCCAGTAGTATATACAGGGGGGTCAGCACTGAAGCTTTCTTT.

The chain joins TRBV4-2 to TRBJ1-1; TRBD1 aligns across 10 bases. Germline CDR1 reads LGHNA; CDR2 reads YNFKEQ. V shed 4 bases, J shed 0 bases, and the junction held 11 bases outside the gene matches. The CDR3 length is 18 residues. The CDR3 DNA follows: TGTGCCAGCAGCCCTCAGAGGACAGGGGGTCGCTTGAACACTGAAGCTTTCTTT. As protein: CASSPQRTGGRLNTEAFF.

The chain uses TRBV4-1 and TRBJ2-1; 8 bases are shared with TRBD2. The CDR3 runs to 18 residues. J lost 9 bases, V lost 1 base, and 17 bases had no gene match. Germline V gene data show CDR1 as MGHRA and CDR2 as YSYEKL. CDR3 region: CASSQVLAGRLTSSEQFF. The CDR3 DNA reads TGCGCCAGCAGCCAAGTTCTAGCGGGCCGTCTAACCTCGAGTGAGCAGTTCTTC.

V gene TRBV28 combines with J gene TRBJ2-1, with a weak D call TRBD2 (6 bases). V was pared by 7 bases and J by 9 bases, with 10 bases between. The CDR3 runs 11 residues. CDR1 and CDR2 from the germline V gene are MDHEN and SYDVKM. CDR3 protein: CASTLEGEQFF. CDR3 nucleotides: TGTGCCAGCACCCTGGAGGGTGAGCAGTTCTTC.

For the CDR3, the DNA is TGTGCCAGCAGCCTGACAGGGACCGGGGCCAACGTCCTGACTTTC. Translating it yields CASSLTGTGANVLTF. This chain links TRBV2 with TRBJ2-6, with 7 bases fitting TRBD1. The V gene's germline CDR1 is SNHLY and CDR2 FYNNEI. Unmatched junction bases numbered 6, after V lost 6 bases and J lost 4 bases. This CDR3 comprises 15 residues.

This chain connects TRBV5-6 to TRBJ2-7; 8 nucleotides line up with TRBD1. J was trimmed by 3 bases and V by 0 bases; bases with no gene match: 5. The germline gives CDR1 SGHDT, CDR2 YYEEEE. This CDR3 spans 15 amino acids. CDR3: CASSLAGTGSYEQYF. The DNA of the CDR3 is TGTGCCAGCAGCTTGGCCGGGACAGGTAGCTACGAGCAGTACTTC.

The chain is built from TRBV27 and TRBJ2-7; TRBD2 is a possible D gene (5 bases). The germline gives CDR1 MNHEY, CDR2 SMNVEV (reference sequence). The CDR3 runs 13 residues. V was clipped by 4 bases and J by 2 bases, with 9 bases between them. The CDR3 protein is CASSYGLAYEQYF. In DNA form, the CDR3 reads TGTGCCAGCAGTTATGGACTCGCCTACGAGCAGTACTTC.

This rearrangement joins TRBV29-1 to TRBJ2-1; 7 positions agree with TRBD2. The CDR3 has 13 residues. From germline, CDR1 is SQVTM and CDR2 ANQGSEA. V shed 6 bases, J shed 3 bases, and the junction held 5 bases outside the gene matches. This chain's CDR3 is CSVHSGRYNEQFF. The CDR3 bases are TGCAGCGTCCATAGCGGGCGCTACAATGAGCAGTTCTTC.

The V call is TRBV18, the J call TRBJ1-6; 8 bases fit TRBD1. Germline-derived CDR1 and CDR2 are KGHSH and LQKENI. V lost 6 bases to trimming and J lost 7 bases; unmatched junction nucleotides: 5. The CDR3 has 14 residues. The CDR3 nucleotides read TGTGCCAGCTCCGAGGACAGGGAAAATTCACCCCTCCACTTT. Encoded protein: CASSEDRENSPLHF.

The V call is TRBV4-1, the J call TRBJ2-7, with 11 bases lining up with TRBD1. Germline CDR1 MGHRA, CDR2 YSYEKL. Trimming cost V 4 bases and J 7 bases; bases outside gene matches: 6. The CDR3 has 14 residues. The CDR3 reads CASSPGDRGGEQYF. In DNA, the CDR3 is TGCGCCAGCAGCCCGGGGGACAGGGGGGGGGAGCAGTACTTC.

Concerning this clone itself: A junction end diverges from the germline sequence, so it may reflect a read error. This same CDR3 is encoded by further DNA sequences in the sample. V is TRBV6-5 and J is TRBJ2-3; perhaps TRBD2 as D (5 bases). Germline lookup yields CDR1 MNHEY and CDR2 SVGAGI. The CDR3 covers 14 residues. This CDR3 is CASRRPGSTDTQYF. The CDR3 bases are TGTGCCAGCAGAAGACCGGGGTCCACAGATACGCAGTACTTT.

The V gene is TRBV29-1, the J gene TRBJ1-1; D not certain. The CDR3 contains 13 residues. V lost 4 bases and J 0 bases, leaving 9 bases between the germline ends. The germline gives CDR1 SQVTM, CDR2 ANQGSEA. The CDR3 here is CSVVLKLNTEAFF. The CDR3 DNA sequence: TGCAGCGTTGTCCTTAAGCTGAACACTGAAGCTTTCTTT.

The CDR3 sequence is CASSPRLQVSGNTIYF. The CDR3 region has the DNA TGTGCCAGCTCACCACGGTTGCAGGTCTCTGGAAACACCATATATTTT. This chain links TRBV18 with TRBJ1-3; D gene unclear. This CDR3 is 16 amino acids long. The germline V gene has CDR1 KGHSH and CDR2 LQKENI. Trimming stripped 1 base from V and 0 bases from J, with 10 bases between. The complete variable domain, with remaining parts taken from reference TRBV18 and TRBJ1-3, reads NAGVMQNPRHLVRRRGQEARLRCSPMKGHSHVYWYRQLPEEGLKFMVYLQKENIIDESGMPKERFSAEFPKEGPSILRIQQVVRGDSAAYFCASSPRLQVSGNTIYFGEGSWLTVV.

This chain connects TRBV4-1 to TRBJ2-2; D unresolved. The V gene lost 2 bases and the J gene lost 6 bases, with 10 bases spanning the gap. Germline loops: CDR1 MGHRA, CDR2 YSYEKL. The CDR3 sequence is 14 residues long. CDR3 amino acids: CASSQWAVPGELFF. The CDR3 coding sequence is TGCGCCAGCAGCCAATGGGCCGTGCCCGGGGAGCTGTTTTTT.

The CDR3 coding sequence is TGTGCCAGCTCCCCCAGGGGTGGAAGCAATCAGCCCCAGCATTTT. This encodes CASSPRGGSNQPQHF. The chain has TRBV18 and TRBJ1-5; D may be TRBD1 (6 bases). The CDR3 totals 15 residues. V was pared by 6 bases and J by 1 base, with 13 bases between. CDR1 and CDR2 (germline): KGHSH, LQKENI.

This clone appeared a single time. The V gene is TRBV25-1, the J gene TRBJ2-3; 8 positions match TRBD2. Germline V gene data show CDR1 as MGHDK and CDR2 as SYGVNS. V gave up 10 bases and J gave up 5 bases; unmatched junction bases: 11. This CDR3 has 14 residues. The CDR3 region is CATHRGGQVDTQYF. The CDR3 DNA is TGTGCCACCCACCGGGGGGGGCAGGTAGATACGCAGTATTTT. The full variable domain, completed using reference TRBV25-1 and TRBJ2-3, is EADIYQTPRYLVIGTGKKITLECSQTMGHDKMYWYQQDPGMELHLIHYSYGVNSTEKGDLSSESTVSRIRTEHFPLTLESARPSHTSQYLCATHRGGQVDTQYFGPGTRLTVL.

The chain carries TRBV5-6 and TRBJ1-5, with D hard to call. The CDR3 is 14 amino acids. Trimming took 1 base from V and 4 from J, leaving 9 bases between them. Germline loops: CDR1 SGHDT, CDR2 YYEEEE. The CDR3 here is CASSLRQANQPQHF. CDR3 in DNA: TGTGCCAGCAGCTTGCGACAAGCAAATCAGCCCCAGCATTTT.

This rearrangement joins TRBV7-9 to TRBJ1-1; the D gene is possibly TRBD1 (5 bases). In germline, CDR1 is SEHNR, CDR2 FQNEAQ (reference sequence). V gave up 5 bases and J gave up 6 bases, with 19 bases separating them. There are 15 residues in the CDR3. This chain's CDR3 is CASSDLGGGRPEAFF. CDR3 nucleotides: TGTGCCAGCAGCGACCTGGGCGGGGGGAGGCCTGAAGCTTTCTTT.

This chain joins TRBV6-5 and TRBJ2-7, with D perhaps matching TRBD1 (6 bases). The CDR3 has 15 residues. V was pared by 5 bases and J by 3 bases, with 17 bases between. Germline CDR1 reads MNHEY; CDR2 reads SVGAGI. The CDR3 nucleotides are TGTGCCAGCAGTCCCGCCCGCCACAGGGTCTACGAGCAGTACTTC. Translated, it gives CASSPARHRVYEQYF.

V gene TRBV28 combines with J gene TRBJ2-1; D ambiguous. The CDR3 totals 16 residues. Deletions cut 6 bases from V and 0 bases from J, with 15 bases between. Germline V lookup: CDR1 MDHEN, CDR2 SYDVKM. CDR3 in amino acids: CASSPTVIFSYNEQFF. For the CDR3, the DNA is TGTGCCAGCAGCCCTACTGTGATCTTCTCCTACAATGAGCAGTTCTTC. Together with reference TRBV28 and TRBJ2-1, the CDR3 gives the full variable domain: DVKVTQSSRYLVKRTGEKVFLECVQDMDHENMFWYRQDPGLGLRLIYFSYDVKMKEKGDIPEGYSVSREKKERFSLILESASTNQTSMYLCASSPTVIFSYNEQFFGPGTRLTVL.

The CDR3 here is CASSLAHLNTEAFF. The CDR3 DNA is TGTGCCAGCAGCTTAGCACACCTGAACACTGAAGCTTTCTTT. This sequence joins TRBV7-3 and TRBJ1-1; D remains unclear. The CDR3 runs 14 residues. Germline V lookup: CDR1 SGHTA, CDR2 FQGTGA. V was shortened by 2 bases and J by 0 bases, with 7 bases between the two germline ends.

The chain employs TRBV5-1 and TRBJ1-1; a weak D match, TRBD1 (6 bases). The CDR3 is 14 amino acids. V gave up 4 bases and J gave up 1 base, with 11 bases separating them. CDR1 SGHRS and CDR2 YFSETQ come from the germline V gene. CDR3 region: CASSEGHSNTEAFF. CDR3 in DNA: TGCGCCAGCAGCGAGGGACATTCGAACACTGAAGCTTTCTTT.

V is TRBV2 and J is TRBJ2-3, with D unresolved. Deletions cut 6 bases from V and 1 base from J, with 17 bases between. The CDR3 is made up of 16 amino acids. The germline gives CDR1 SNHLY, CDR2 FYNNEI. In DNA, the CDR3 is TGTGCCAGCAGCCATCCCCCCAGCGCCCGCACAGATACGCAGTATTTT. This translates into CASSHPPSARTDTQYF. Filled out from reference TRBV2 and TRBJ2-3, the complete variable domain reads EPEVTQTPSHQVTQMGQEVILRCVPISNHLYFYWYRQILGQKVEFLVSFYNNEISEKSEIFDDQFSVERPDGSNFTLKIRSTKLEDSAMYFCASSHPPSARTDTQYFGPGTRLTVL.